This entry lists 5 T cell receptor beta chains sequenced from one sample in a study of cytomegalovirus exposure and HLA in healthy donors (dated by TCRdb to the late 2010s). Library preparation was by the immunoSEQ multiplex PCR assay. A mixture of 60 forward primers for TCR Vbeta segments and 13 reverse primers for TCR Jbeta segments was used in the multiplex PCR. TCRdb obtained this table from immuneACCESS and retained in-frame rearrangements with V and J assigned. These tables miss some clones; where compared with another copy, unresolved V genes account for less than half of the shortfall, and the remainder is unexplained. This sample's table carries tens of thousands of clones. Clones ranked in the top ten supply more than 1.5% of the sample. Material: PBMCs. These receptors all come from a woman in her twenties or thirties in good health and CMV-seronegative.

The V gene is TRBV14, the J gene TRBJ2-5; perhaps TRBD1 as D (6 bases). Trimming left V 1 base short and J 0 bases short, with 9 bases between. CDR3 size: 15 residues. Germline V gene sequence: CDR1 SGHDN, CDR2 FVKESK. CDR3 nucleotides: TGTGCCAGCAGCCAAGGGACAGCGTACCAAGAGACCCAGTACTTC. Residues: CASSQGTAYQETQYF.

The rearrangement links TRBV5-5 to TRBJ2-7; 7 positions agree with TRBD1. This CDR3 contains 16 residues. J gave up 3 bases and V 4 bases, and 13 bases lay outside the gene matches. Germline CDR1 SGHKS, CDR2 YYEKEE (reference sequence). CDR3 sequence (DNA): TGTGCCAGCAGCGAGCGGTATGGGACAGACCACTACGAGCAGTACTTC. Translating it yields CASSERYGTDHYEQYF.

CDR3 region: CAWIRQGITGELFF. The CDR3 region has the DNA TGTGCCTGGATACGGCAGGGGATCACCGGGGAGCTGTTTTTT. The chain links TRBV30 to TRBJ2-2, with a possible D match to TRBD1 (6 bases). Trimming shortened V by 4 bases and J by 4 bases, and 13 bases separated the two germline ends. The length of the CDR3 is 14 residues. Germline CDR1 GTSNPN, CDR2 SVGIG (reference sequence).

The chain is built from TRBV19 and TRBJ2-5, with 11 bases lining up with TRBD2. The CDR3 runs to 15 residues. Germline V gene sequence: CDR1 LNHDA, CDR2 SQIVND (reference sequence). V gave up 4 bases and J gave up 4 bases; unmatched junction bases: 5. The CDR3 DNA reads TGTGCCAGTAGTACAACTAGCGGGAGTACAGAGACCCAGTACTTC. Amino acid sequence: CASSTTSGSTETQYF.

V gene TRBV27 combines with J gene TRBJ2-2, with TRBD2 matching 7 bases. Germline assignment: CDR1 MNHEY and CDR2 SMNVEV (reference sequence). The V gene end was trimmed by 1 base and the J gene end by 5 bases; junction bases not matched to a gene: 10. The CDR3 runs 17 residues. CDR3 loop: CASSLLVGQGGTGELFF. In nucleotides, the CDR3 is TGTGCCAGCAGTTTATTAGTCGGGCAGGGAGGGACCGGGGAGCTGTTTTTT.